Detailed here is one TCR beta chain. As handled by the study authors: How many nucleated cells were present was estimated from reference gene primer amplification. Assay used: immunoSEQ multiplex PCR; TCRdb lists only in-frame clones, some missing. D and trimming were read from the DNA, whereas the V and J calls and clone size are those reported in that table. The sample records some 150,000 clones, 80% to 90% being singletons. This sample stems from a study of blood T cell repertoires in COVID-19. Study overall: The origin of the acute and convalescent COVID-19 samples was the United States, Italy and Spain.

Patients at the Seattle site were enrolled during active infection and followed longitudinally. Sample: peripheral blood. The source is a woman aged 70 to 79 with COVID-19, enrolled during active disease.

The DNA of the CDR3 is TGTGCCAGCAGCTTGGGACAGAACACCGGGGAGCTGTTTTTT. Protein sequence: CASSLGQNTGELFF. This chain joins TRBV5-4 and TRBJ2-2; D gene ambiguous. Trimming pared 0 bases from V and 1 base from J, leaving 4 bases between. Per the germline V gene, CDR1 is SGHNT and CDR2 is YYREEE (reference sequence). The CDR3 sequence is 14 residues long.